A selection of T cell receptor beta chains follows, all from one sample in a study of technical replicates of blood from several donors. The method was immunoSEQ multiplex PCR; TCRdb's version includes in-frame clones alone and lacks a portion of them. The sample lists about 83,000 clones, approximately 94% occurring once. Specimen: T cells isolated from PBMCs. The source of these receptors is a human donor in good health. The CDR3 runs from the conserved cysteine through the conserved F or W. D genes are given only for firm matches.

J,D,V,DNA,CDR3
TRBJ1-3,TRBD1,TRBV5-1,TGCGCCAGCAGCAGAGACAGGGTGCGGGACACCATATATTTT,CASSRDRVRDTIYF
TRBJ1-2,.,TRBV11-2,TGTGCCAGCAGCTTAGTATCGGCGGAGTATGGCTACACCTTC,CASSLVSAEYGYTF
TRBJ2-1,TRBD2,TRBV29-1,TGCAGCGTTGAAGTTCGCCTAGCGGGCGAGCAGTTCTTC,CSVEVRLAGEQFF
TRBJ1-1,.,TRBV5-4,TGTGCCAGCAGCTTGGCCCGTTCGAGCCGAGTCAAAGCTTTCTTT,CASSLARSSRVKAFF
TRBJ2-3,TRBD2,TRBV11-2,TGTGCCAGCAGCTTTGGGACTAGCGACACAGATACGCAGTATTTT,CASSFGTSDTDTQYF
TRBJ1-4,.,TRBV5-6,TGTGCCAGCAGCTTTCTCGGAGACGGGGTCGGAGGGGAAAAACTGTTTTTT,CASSFLGDGVGGEKLFF
TRBJ2-1,.,TRBV27,TGTGCCAGCAGTCTTACCAGTCATAATGAGCAGTTCTTC,CASSLTSHNEQFF
TRBJ2-7,TRBD1,TRBV5-1,TGCGCCAGCAGCTTGGTGCAGGGGGCCTACGAGCAGTACTTC,CASSLVQGAYEQYF
TRBJ2-3,TRBD2,TRBV5-4,TGTGCCAGCAAGGGTACTAGCGGGCGCACAGATACGCAGTATTTT,CASKGTSGRTDTQYF
TRBJ2-7,TRBD1,TRBV5-4,TGTGCCAGCAGCCCGGGGGGACAGGGGTACGAGCAGTACTTC,CASSPGGQGYEQYF
TRBJ2-7,TRBD2,TRBV13,TGTGCCAGCAGCTTGGGACTAGGGGCCTACGAGCAGTACTTC,CASSLGLGAYEQYF
TRBJ1-1,TRBD1,TRBV6-5,TGTGCCAGCAGTTACGGACAGGGAAGCACTGAAGCTTTCTTT,CASSYGQGSTEAFF
TRBJ2-6,.,TRBV5-1,TGCGCCAGCAGCCCGATGCAACAGGGAGCTGGGGCCAACGTCCTGACTTTC,CASSPMQQGAGANVLTF
TRBJ2-7,.,TRBV7-9,TGTGCCAGCAGCTTGACAGACTCCTACGAGCAGTACTTC,CASSLTDSYEQYF
TRBJ2-2,.,TRBV7-3,TGTGCCAGCAGCCCTGGGGCGGACACCGGGGAGCTGTTTTTT,CASSPGADTGELFF
TRBJ2-5,TRBD1,TRBV18,TGTGCCAGCTCACTTGGGACAGAGGGTCGACAGTACTTC,CASSLGTEGRQYF
TRBJ1-1,.,TRBV5-4,TGTGCCAGCAGCTTGGCCCGGTCCCCCGGGACTGAAGCTTTCTTT,CASSLARSPGTEAFF
TRBJ2-3,TRBD1,TRBV4-2,TGTGCCAGCAGCCAAGAGAAAGGGGGCCCTCGATTCCCAGATACGCAGTATTTT,CASSQEKGGPRFPDTQYF
TRBJ1-4,.,TRBV11-3,TGTGCCAGCAGCTCGCTCGACGGCGAGGGTTATGAAAAACTGTTTTTT,CASSSLDGEGYEKLFF